These 23 T cell receptor beta chains originate from one sample sequenced in a study of blood T cells in healthy people across ages. The use of a sample-barcoded 5' primer and a J-beta primer mix characterized a second PCR of 7 to 11 cycles. MiXCR, run by TCRdb on the 5' RACE reads, gives a single entry per CDR3 protein. Of under 750,000 distinct CDR3 sequences listed, less than 60% are singletons. Source material: blood. Every receptor here comes from a man older than 75 in good health.

Only a few counts were recorded for this clonotype. The chain couples TRBV6-2 or TRBV6-3 to TRBJ2-6; 10 bases fit TRBD1. This CDR3 is 19 amino acids long. The junction had 10 bases not matched to a gene; V was cut back by 4 bases and J by 1 base. In germline, CDR1 is MNHEY, CDR2 SVGEGT. The CDR3 DNA reads TGTGCCAGCAGTTCAATTCCCGGACAGGGGGTATCTGGGGCCAACGTCCTGACTTTC. This gives the protein CASSSIPGQGVSGANVLTF.

The gene calls are TRBV25-1 and TRBJ2-4; D not certain. The end of the DNA is better explained by TRBJ2-7, so the J call may be wrong. Germline V gene sequence: CDR1 MGHDK, CDR2 SYGVNS. CDR3 length: 13 amino acids. The CDR3 DNA sequence: TGTGCCAGCCAAAGTTGGGCCTTCCACGAGCAGTACTTC. Residues: CASQSWAFHEQYF.

The sample holds a few counts of this clonotype. The chain couples TRBV7-9 to TRBJ2-3; D is unclear. Trimming pared 5 bases from V and 0 bases from J, leaving 15 bases between. Germline CDR1 SEHNR, CDR2 FQNEAQ (reference sequence). The CDR3 loop spans 16 amino acids. The CDR3 spells CASSPATPSSTDTQYF. The DNA for the CDR3 is TGTGCCAGCAGCCCGGCAACCCCTTCTAGCACAGATACGCAGTATTTT. Using reference TRBV7-9 and TRBJ2-3 for the parts outside the CDR3, the full variable domain is DTGVSQNPRHKITKRGQNVTFRCDPISEHNRLYWYRQTLGQGPEFLTYFQNEAQLEKSRLLSDRFSAERPKGSFSTLEIQRTEQGDSAMYLCASSPATPSSTDTQYFGPGTRLTVL.

The rearrangement uses TRBV20-1 and TRBJ2-4, with 13 bases aligning to TRBD2. This CDR3 is built from 11 residues. CDR1 is DFQATT, CDR2 SNEGSKA, per germline (reference sequence). In DNA form, the CDR3 reads TGCAGGGGACTAGCGGGAAATGAGGGGTACTTC. Translating gives CRGLAGNEGYF.

The rearrangement links TRBV7-9 to TRBJ1-4; no firm D call. The V gene lost 2 bases and the J gene lost 8 bases, with 6 bases spanning the gap. The germline gives CDR1 SEHNR, CDR2 FQNEAQ (reference sequence). The CDR3 length is 12 residues. The CDR3 nucleotides read TGTGCCAGCAGCTTAATCGGGGAAAAACTGTTTTTT. Translating gives CASSLIGEKLFF. Complete variable domain (other parts from reference TRBV7-9 and TRBJ1-4): DTGVSQNPRHKITKRGQNVTFRCDPISEHNRLYWYRQTLGQGPEFLTYFQNEAQLEKSRLLSDRFSAERPKGSFSTLEIQRTEQGDSAMYLCASSLIGEKLFFGSGTQLSVL.

This rearrangement joins TRBV7-2 to TRBJ2-7, with 10 positions matching TRBD1. Trimming removed 7 bases from V and 2 bases from J; junction bases left unmatched: 11. The CDR3 totals 16 residues. Germline assignment: CDR1 SGHTA and CDR2 FQGNSA. CDR3 in amino acids: CASTKERDRGTYEQYF. CDR3 DNA: TGTGCCAGCACTAAGGAGCGGGACAGGGGCACCTACGAGCAGTACTTC.

The chain has TRBV30 and TRBJ2-7; TRBD1 might be the D (5 bases). V lost 3 bases, J lost 3 bases, and 6 bases lay in between. There are 11 residues in the CDR3. Looked up from germline, CDR1 is GTSNPN and CDR2 is SVGIG (reference sequence). The CDR3 region has the DNA TGTGCCTGGAGGACAGTCTACGAGCAGTACTTC. It translates to CAWRTVYEQYF.

The chain employs TRBV5-5 and TRBJ1-4; D gene uncertain. Trimming took 0 bases from V and 1 from J, leaving 7 bases between them. Germline V gives CDR1 SGHKS, CDR2 YYEKEE (reference sequence). This CDR3 region has 15 residues. CDR3 DNA: TGTGCCAGCAGCTTGGAAGCCCTAACTAATGAAAAACTGTTTTTT. Encoded protein: CASSLEALTNEKLFF.

The rearrangement joins TRBV7-3 to TRBJ2-1; 7 nucleotides agree with TRBD1. The CDR3 covers 14 residues. With 6 bases clipped from V and 1 base from J, the junction kept 3 bases outside the gene matches. Germline values: CDR1 SGHTA, CDR2 FQGTGA. CDR3 nucleotide sequence: TGTGCCAGCAGTAAGACAGGGTCCTACAATGAGCAGTTCTTC. This translates into CASSKTGSYNEQFF.

CDR3: CASSFTQGSSYEQYF. In DNA, the CDR3 is TGTGCCAGCAGCTTTACACAGGGGAGCTCCTACGAGCAGTACTTC. The chain is built from TRBV5-6 and TRBJ2-7; 7 bases line up with TRBD1. This CDR3 contains 15 residues. V lost 2 bases to trimming and J lost 0 bases; unmatched junction nucleotides: 5. Germline V gene data show CDR1 as SGHDT and CDR2 as YYEEEE.

This rearrangement joins TRBV6-1 to TRBJ1-2, with 7 bases fitting TRBD1. Germline CDR1 is MNHNS and CDR2 is SASEGT. The V segment lost 2 bases and the J segment 4 bases; nucleotides outside the gene matches: 4. This CDR3 is built from 14 residues. CDR3 nucleotide sequence: TGTGCCAGCAGTGAAACAGGGGTTGCCTATGGCTACACCTTC. Protein sequence: CASSETGVAYGYTF.

The CDR3 loop reads CSAEGQPNTDTQYF. The CDR3 DNA is TGCAGTGCTGAGGGACAGCCAAACACAGATACGCAGTATTTT. The chain links TRBV20-1 to TRBJ2-3, with 7 bases fitting TRBD1. Germline values: CDR1 DFQATT, CDR2 SNEGSKA (reference sequence). The CDR3 runs to 14 residues. Trimming at V came to 5 bases and at J to 2 bases, leaving 7 bases not matched to a gene.

CDR3 region: CASSLTGVRVDGYTF. For the CDR3, the DNA is TGCGCCAGCAGCCTGACAGGGGTGAGAGTGGATGGCTACACCTTC. The chain couples TRBV4-3 to TRBJ1-2; 8 bases align to TRBD1. The CDR3 contains 15 residues. J was trimmed by 6 bases and V by 4 bases; bases with no gene match: 10. CDR1 is LGHNA and CDR2 is YSLEER in the germline V gene.

This clonotype was found a few times. The chain links TRBV7-3 to TRBJ2-1, with 9 bases that match TRBD2. Germline CDR1 SGHTA, CDR2 FQGTGA. V trimming: 8 bases; J trimming: 7 bases; junction bases outside the gene matches: 6. CDR3 size: 13 residues. The CDR3 sequence is CASGGTSLNEQFF. In DNA, the CDR3 is TGTGCCAGCGGGGGGACTAGCCTGAATGAGCAGTTCTTC.

V usage is TRBV5-1 and J usage is TRBJ2-2; either TRBD1 or TRBD2 may supply D (6 bases each). Per the germline V gene, CDR1 is SGHRS and CDR2 is YFSETQ. V was pared by 2 bases and J by 0 bases, with 11 bases between. CDR3 length: 16 residues. CDR3 in amino acids: CASSLAGGSNTGELFF. CDR3 coding DNA: TGCGCCAGCAGCTTAGCCGGGGGCTCGAACACCGGGGAGCTGTTTTTT.

This clonotype was observed a few times. This chain links TRBV29-1 with TRBJ2-3, with D uncertain. Germline CDR1 SQVTM, CDR2 ANQGSEA. The length of the CDR3 is 15 residues. The V gene lost 0 bases and the J gene lost 0 bases, with 10 bases spanning the gap. This CDR3 reads CSVEDWHSSTDTQYF. The DNA for the CDR3 is TGCAGCGTTGAAGATTGGCACAGCAGCACAGATACGCAGTATTTT.

As for this clonotype: This sequence may be a read error, since a much larger clone differs from it by one base. The chain couples TRBV7-9 to TRBJ2-1, with 8 bases fitting TRBD2. From germline, CDR1 is SEHNR and CDR2 FQNEAQ (reference sequence). With 4 bases clipped from V and 9 bases from J, the junction kept 11 bases outside the gene matches. The CDR3 length is 15 residues. CDR3 region: CASSCPGTRATEQFF. The CDR3 nucleotides read TGTGCCAGCAGCTGCCCCGGGACTAGGGCCACTGAGCAGTTCTTC.

V is TRBV11-2 and J is TRBJ2-1, with 11 bases fitting TRBD2. The CDR3 spans 15 residues. Looked up from germline, CDR1 is SGHAT and CDR2 is FQNNGV. Losses at the gene ends were 7 bases for V and 4 bases for J; bases not matched to a gene: 6. The CDR3 DNA follows: TGTGCCAGCAAAACTAGCGGGGGCTCGTACAATGAGCAGTTCTTC. It specifies CASKTSGGSYNEQFF. Full variable domain (missing parts from reference TRBV11-2 and TRBJ2-1): EAGVAQSPRYKIIEKRQSVAFWCNPISGHATLYWYQQILGQGPKLLIQFQNNGVVDDSQLPKDRFSAERLKGVDSTLKIQPAKLEDSAVYLCASKTSGGSYNEQFFGPGTRLTVL.

V is TRBV6-6 and J is TRBJ1-1, with D maybe TRBD1 (5 bases). V gave up 2 bases and J gave up 0 bases, with 13 bases separating them. The CDR3 consists of 16 residues. Germline V gene sequence: CDR1 MNHNY, CDR2 SVGAGI (reference sequence). The CDR3 coding sequence is TGTGCCAGCAGTTACGCGGGGGATAGCCTGAACACTGAAGCTTTCTTT. Protein product: CASSYAGDSLNTEAFF.

This chain connects TRBV25-1 to TRBJ1-5; D is perhaps TRBD1 (5 bases). The CDR3 is made up of 17 amino acids. The V end lost 5 bases, the J end lost 6 bases, and 23 bases lay between the germline ends. The germline V gene has CDR1 MGHDK and CDR2 SYGVNS. This CDR3 reads CASSPDRGSSKSQPQHF. The CDR3 region has the DNA TGTGCCAGCAGTCCAGATCGGGGGTCGTCAAAGAGTCAGCCCCAGCATTTT. Drawing the rest from reference TRBV25-1 and TRBJ1-5, the complete variable domain is EADIYQTPRYLVIGTGKKITLECSQTMGHDKMYWYQQDPGMELHLIHYSYGVNSTEKGDLSSESTVSRIRTEHFPLTLESARPSHTSQYLCASSPDRGSSKSQPQHFGDGTRLSIL.

The J gene is TRBJ2-7, the V gene TRBV24-1; D remains ambiguous. This CDR3 spans 11 amino acids. V was pared by 3 bases and J by 2 bases, with 1 base between. Germline V CDR1 and CDR2: KGHDR, SFDVKD. CDR3 sequence: CATSDTYEQYF. The CDR3 DNA sequence: TGTGCCACCAGTGATACCTACGAGCAGTACTTC.

This chain connects TRBV7-6 to TRBJ2-1; TRBD2 matches at 9 bases. V lost 7 bases and J lost 6; bases outside the gene matches: 7. The germline gives CDR1 SGHVS, CDR2 FNYEAQ. This CDR3 region has 14 residues. The DNA for the CDR3 is TGTGCCAGCACCATAGCGGGAGCCGGCAATGAGCAGTTCTTC. Protein sequence: CASTIAGAGNEQFF.

In this sample, this clonotype turned up a few times. V is TRBV25-1 and J is TRBJ1-1; D gene unclear. Trimming left V 1 base short and J 5 bases short, with 2 bases between. CDR1 MGHDK and CDR2 SYGVNS come from the germline V gene. The CDR3 extends over 11 amino acids. The CDR3 coding sequence is TGTGCCAGCAGTGAATGGACTGAAGCTTTCTTT. It codes for CASSEWTEAFF.